This TCR beta chain was recorded in a study of blood T cell repertoires in COVID-19. Study in general: Samples came from the United States, Italy and Spain, spanning acute and convalescent COVID-19. From T cells, B-cell-depleted T cells, or PBMCs came the material, which was cDNA or gDNA.

The junction had 8 bases not matched to a gene; V was cut back by 3 bases and J by 8 bases. Germline CDR1 and CDR2: KGHDR and SFDVKD. The CDR3 has 16 amino acids. Participants spanned ages 18 to 89 years and resided in around 25 US areas. Clones were sequenced by immunoSEQ multiplex PCR, and TCRdb holds only the in-frame ones, with some missing. The table lists 150,000 to 200,000 clones, under 90% of them singletons. The sequence derives from a woman aged 60 to 75 who had recovered from COVID-19. This rearrangement joins TRBV24-1 to TRBJ2-1, with 11 positions matching TRBD1. Sequencing was carried out using PBMCs or T cells enriched from blood (not recorded which). Here the CDR3 reads CATSDLRDRGGDEQFF. The CDR3 coding sequence is TGTGCCACCAGTGATCTCCGGGACAGGGGGGGCGATGAGCAGTTCTTC.